Listed below are T cell receptor beta chains from one sample, sequenced in a study of T-cell memory formation after mild COVID-19. TCRdb re-derived calls from the 5' RACE reads in MiXCR, one entry per CDR3 protein. The sample contains 380,000 or so distinct CDR3 sequences, around 13% of which appear only once. Sequenced sample: PBMCs or a T cell subset sorted from them (not recorded which). These receptors were taken from a man between 18 and 29 years old who had mild COVID-19 (a few samples of this study predate the infection). Cell type and time point are not known. Both conserved end residues are part of each CDR3. A D gene is named only where the DNA matches it firmly. Clone size appears in some rows only: once, few, many, or a class for an expanded clone.

V gene	clone size	J gene	D gene	CDR3 protein	CDR3 DNA
TRBV7-9	NA	TRBJ2-3	TRBD2	CAPAATSGGTDTQYF	TGTGCTCCGGCGGCGACTAGCGGGGGAACAGATACGCAGTATTTT
TRBV6-5	NA	TRBJ1-2	NA	CASRTGAVGGYTF	TGTGCCAGCAGGACAGGAGCCGTCGGCGGCTACACCTTC
TRBV20-1	few	TRBJ2-5	TRBD1	CSAIRYRTGGRETQYF	TGCAGTGCCATCCGGTATAGGACAGGGGGCCGAGAGACCCAGTACTTC
TRBV2	NA	TRBJ2-5	NA	CAESQGRGYETQYF	TGTGCCGAATCACAGGGGAGGGGCTACGAGACCCAGTACTTC
TRBV12-3/TRBV12-4	many	TRBJ2-5	NA	CASSFAGQETQYF	TGTGCCAGCAGTTTCGCAGGGCAAGAGACCCAGTACTTC
TRBV2	NA	TRBJ1-5	NA	CASSGGQGYQPQHF	TGTGCCAGCAGTGGGGGGCAGGGATATCAGCCCCAGCATTTT
TRBV5-1	NA	TRBJ2-2	NA	CASRDSDTGELFF	TGCGCCAGCAGGGACAGTGACACCGGGGAGCTGTTTTTT
TRBV4-2	few	TRBJ2-7	TRBD2	CASSQGTRDSEQYF	TGTGCCAGCAGCCAAGGGACTAGAGACTCCGAGCAGTACTTC
TRBV7-9	NA	TRBJ1-5	NA	CASSLGRSNQPQHF	TGTGCCAGCAGCTTAGGCAGGAGCAATCAGCCCCAGCATTTT
TRBV27	few	TRBJ2-1	NA	CASNMAGFTGNEQFF	TGTGCCAGCAACATGGCAGGGTTTACGGGCAATGAGCAGTTCTTC
TRBV7-3	many	TRBJ2-1	NA	CASRSDGGRAYNEQFF	TGTGCCAGCAGGTCGGATGGGGGCAGGGCCTACAATGAGCAGTTCTTC
TRBV25-1	NA	TRBJ1-2	NA	CASSQRGANGYTF	TGTGCCAGCAGTCAAAGGGGCGCGAATGGCTACACCTTC
TRBV20-1	NA	TRBJ2-1	NA	CSARSAGPNEQFF	TGCAGTGCTAGATCCGCAGGGCCCAATGAGCAGTTCTTC
TRBV4-1	few	TRBJ2-5	NA	CASSQAELQETQYF	TGCGCCAGCAGCCAAGCGGAACTTCAAGAGACCCAGTACTTC
TRBV29-1	NA	TRBJ2-5	NA	CSVDGKLQETQYF	TGCAGCGTTGACGGGAAGTTACAAGAGACCCAGTACTTC
TRBV20-1	few	TRBJ1-1	NA	CNAIDRTNTEAFF	TGCAATGCGATCGACAGGACGAACACTGAAGCTTTCTTT
TRBV5-1	few	TRBJ1-1	NA	CASSRVTGGDTEAFF	TGCGCCAGCAGCAGAGTGACAGGCGGGGACACTGAAGCTTTCTTT
TRBV20-1	NA	TRBJ1-5	TRBD1	CSARLLGQGAQPQHF	TGCAGTGCTAGACTCCTTGGACAGGGCGCTCAGCCCCAGCATTTT
TRBV5-4	NA	TRBJ2-1	TRBD1	CAPGGQFF	TGTGCCCCAGGGGGGCAGTTCTTC
TRBV6-5	few	TRBJ1-5	NA	CASSRGVMDNQPQHF	TGTGCCAGCAGTAGAGGGGTAATGGACAATCAGCCCCAGCATTTT
TRBV20-1	few	TRBJ1-6	TRBD1	CSAPEGQGLNSPLHF	TGCAGTGCTCCGGAGGGACAGGGGCTGAATTCACCCCTCCACTTT
TRBV6-5	NA	TRBJ1-6	NA	CASSVAPEGANNSPLHF	TGTGCCAGCAGTGTCGCCCCGGAAGGAGCGAATAATTCACCCCTCCACTTT
TRBV12-3/TRBV12-4	few	TRBJ1-1	NA	CASSPFADTEAFF	TGTGCCAGCAGTCCCTTTGCGGACACTGAAGCTTTCTTT
TRBV4-2	NA	TRBJ2-3	NA	CASSVRDGGLDTQYF	TGTGCCAGCAGCGTACGGGACGGGGGTTTGGATACGCAGTATTTT